The TCR beta chain described here comes from a study of blood T cell repertoires in COVID-19. For the study at large: Sample material is recorded as cDNA or gDNA derived from T cells, B-cell-depleted T cells, or PBMCs.

Per the authors' pipeline: The assay estimated nucleated cells by amplifying reference gene primers. The protocol was immunoSEQ multiplex PCR, while the TCRdb copy is restricted to in-frame clones and leaves out a portion. D and trimming come from the DNA, and the V and J calls and clone size come from that table. The data hold about 50,000 clones, with roughly 88% observed a single time. This clone was seen just once. The TCR comes from a woman aged 55-70 years with acute or convalescent COVID-19. The sequencing sample was made of peripheral blood.

This chain's CDR3 is CASSEQLAGPQTQYF. CDR3 coding DNA: TGTGCCAGCAGTGAACAGCTAGCGGGACCCCAGACCCAGTACTTC. The gene calls are TRBV6-1 and TRBJ2-5, with 9 positions matching TRBD2. The CDR3 consists of 15 residues. Germline CDR1 MNHNS, CDR2 SASEGT. V lost 2 bases to trimming and J lost 6 bases; unmatched junction nucleotides: 7.